The entry below describes one T cell receptor beta chain. No cognate antigen has been identified for it. Base qualities are missing; no much larger clone stands one base away. This sample stems from a study of Ad26.COV2.S vaccination and SARS-CoV-2 variants (dated by TCRdb to the early 2020s). In the study overall: Vaccine-arm donors came from COV1001, a multicentre, randomized, double-blind, placebo-controlled phase I-IIa trial of Ad26.COV2.S in healthy adults. Ad26.COV2.S was administered intramuscularly at 5 x 10^10 or 1 x 10^11 viral particles, either as a single shot or as two shots given 56 days apart. Sequencing of the TCRbeta repertoire served to evaluate the specificity and breadth of SARS-CoV-2-reactive T cell receptors following Ad26.COV2.S vaccination. A total of some 30 samples were included in the TCR-sequenced set, comprising around 19 Ad26.COV2.S vaccine recipients, 5 placebo recipients and 8 SARS-CoV-2 convalescent individuals. Trial participants were randomized into five groups of five, in which low-dose or high-dose Ad26.COV2.S was given once or twice, or placebo was given on both occasions. Blinding of investigators to trial group allocation was maintained during experiments and outcome assessment. Summary of the overall study and its limitations: Vaccine and placebo recipients had similar non-spike TCR breadth, a finding consistent with the vaccine containing only spike. Higher spike-specific TCR breadth was observed in Ad26.COV2.S recipients than in placebo recipients (P = 0.0014). After vaccination, spike-specific CD8+ and CD4+ T cell responses were reported to show substantial breadth. According to the authors, total T cell responses may have been underestimated by the TCR breadth and depth analyses. The study lacked the statistical power to compare responses across vaccine doses or regimens.

Taken with the paper, the label for treatment or condition translates to: about 20 received Ad26.COV2.S at low or high dose, single or two shots; 5 received placebo; per-sample allocation not given. Repertoires of vaccine and placebo recipients were sequenced from samples collected on day 63 after the first injection. In Cohort 1b, roughly 25 adults aged 18-55 years were enrolled at a single site in Boston, USA, between 29 July and 7 August 2020. Ad26.COV2.S consisted of a replication-incompetent adenovirus type 26 vector by which a prefusion-stabilized SARS-CoV-2 spike protein from the original Wuhan strain was expressed. TCRbeta CDR3 regions were sequenced with the immunoSEQ Assay. After extraction, genomic DNA underwent amplification by bias-controlled multiplex PCR, followed by high-throughput sequencing. Processing in the source paper ran as follows. To quantify the absolute abundance of every unique TCRbeta CDR3 region, sequences were collapsed and filtered. Usable DNA was measured by amplifying reference genes present in all nucleated cells, and TCRbeta template counts were normalized to that usable DNA to estimate T cell fraction. Repertoire TCRs were annotated as SARS-CoV-2-specific when V gene, CDR3 amino acid sequence and J gene were exactly matched to a known reactive TCR set. MIRA supplied the reference SARS-CoV-2 TCR set, which was filtered for enrichment in COVID-19-positive ImmuneCODE repertoires so that public or cross-reactive TCRs were removed. Drawing on the MIRA antigens, annotated TCRs were analysed further at the level of specific ORF or position within ORF. Depth was the summed frequency of annotated unique rearrangements, while breadth was defined as annotated unique rearrangements over total unique productive rearrangements. TCR breadth was compared between groups using two-sided Wilcoxon rank-sum tests. TCRdb carries this immuneACCESS record with in-frame sequences only. Its versions omit some clonotypes, under half of them owing to an unresolved V gene in the studies checked, with the rest unexplained. The V and J calls and the clone size are those of that table, but D and trimming were determined from the DNA. Across this sample there are 250,000 or so clones, with around 88% seen only once. Just under 3% of the sample is held by the ten biggest clonotypes.

The trim is 4 bases for V and 4 bases for J, with a gap of 10 bases between the germline ends. CDR1 and CDR2 (GTSNPN, SVGIG) derive from the germline V gene (reference sequence). The CDR3 goes from the cysteine to the phenylalanine over 13 residues. This entry keeps only the CDR3 DNA: 39 bases, framed from base 1. The sequenced sample was peripheral blood, obtained in a trial of Ad26.COV2.S vaccine versus placebo. The receptor was isolated from a person aged 18-65 years who received the Ad26.COV2.S COVID-19 vaccine or a placebo. The chain joins TRBV30 to TRBJ1-4; tentative D gene TRBD1, with 5 bases matching. The encoded CDR3 is CAWKWGFNEKLFF. In nucleotide form, the sequence is TGTGCCTGGAAATGGGGCTTTAATGAAAAACTGTTTTTT.